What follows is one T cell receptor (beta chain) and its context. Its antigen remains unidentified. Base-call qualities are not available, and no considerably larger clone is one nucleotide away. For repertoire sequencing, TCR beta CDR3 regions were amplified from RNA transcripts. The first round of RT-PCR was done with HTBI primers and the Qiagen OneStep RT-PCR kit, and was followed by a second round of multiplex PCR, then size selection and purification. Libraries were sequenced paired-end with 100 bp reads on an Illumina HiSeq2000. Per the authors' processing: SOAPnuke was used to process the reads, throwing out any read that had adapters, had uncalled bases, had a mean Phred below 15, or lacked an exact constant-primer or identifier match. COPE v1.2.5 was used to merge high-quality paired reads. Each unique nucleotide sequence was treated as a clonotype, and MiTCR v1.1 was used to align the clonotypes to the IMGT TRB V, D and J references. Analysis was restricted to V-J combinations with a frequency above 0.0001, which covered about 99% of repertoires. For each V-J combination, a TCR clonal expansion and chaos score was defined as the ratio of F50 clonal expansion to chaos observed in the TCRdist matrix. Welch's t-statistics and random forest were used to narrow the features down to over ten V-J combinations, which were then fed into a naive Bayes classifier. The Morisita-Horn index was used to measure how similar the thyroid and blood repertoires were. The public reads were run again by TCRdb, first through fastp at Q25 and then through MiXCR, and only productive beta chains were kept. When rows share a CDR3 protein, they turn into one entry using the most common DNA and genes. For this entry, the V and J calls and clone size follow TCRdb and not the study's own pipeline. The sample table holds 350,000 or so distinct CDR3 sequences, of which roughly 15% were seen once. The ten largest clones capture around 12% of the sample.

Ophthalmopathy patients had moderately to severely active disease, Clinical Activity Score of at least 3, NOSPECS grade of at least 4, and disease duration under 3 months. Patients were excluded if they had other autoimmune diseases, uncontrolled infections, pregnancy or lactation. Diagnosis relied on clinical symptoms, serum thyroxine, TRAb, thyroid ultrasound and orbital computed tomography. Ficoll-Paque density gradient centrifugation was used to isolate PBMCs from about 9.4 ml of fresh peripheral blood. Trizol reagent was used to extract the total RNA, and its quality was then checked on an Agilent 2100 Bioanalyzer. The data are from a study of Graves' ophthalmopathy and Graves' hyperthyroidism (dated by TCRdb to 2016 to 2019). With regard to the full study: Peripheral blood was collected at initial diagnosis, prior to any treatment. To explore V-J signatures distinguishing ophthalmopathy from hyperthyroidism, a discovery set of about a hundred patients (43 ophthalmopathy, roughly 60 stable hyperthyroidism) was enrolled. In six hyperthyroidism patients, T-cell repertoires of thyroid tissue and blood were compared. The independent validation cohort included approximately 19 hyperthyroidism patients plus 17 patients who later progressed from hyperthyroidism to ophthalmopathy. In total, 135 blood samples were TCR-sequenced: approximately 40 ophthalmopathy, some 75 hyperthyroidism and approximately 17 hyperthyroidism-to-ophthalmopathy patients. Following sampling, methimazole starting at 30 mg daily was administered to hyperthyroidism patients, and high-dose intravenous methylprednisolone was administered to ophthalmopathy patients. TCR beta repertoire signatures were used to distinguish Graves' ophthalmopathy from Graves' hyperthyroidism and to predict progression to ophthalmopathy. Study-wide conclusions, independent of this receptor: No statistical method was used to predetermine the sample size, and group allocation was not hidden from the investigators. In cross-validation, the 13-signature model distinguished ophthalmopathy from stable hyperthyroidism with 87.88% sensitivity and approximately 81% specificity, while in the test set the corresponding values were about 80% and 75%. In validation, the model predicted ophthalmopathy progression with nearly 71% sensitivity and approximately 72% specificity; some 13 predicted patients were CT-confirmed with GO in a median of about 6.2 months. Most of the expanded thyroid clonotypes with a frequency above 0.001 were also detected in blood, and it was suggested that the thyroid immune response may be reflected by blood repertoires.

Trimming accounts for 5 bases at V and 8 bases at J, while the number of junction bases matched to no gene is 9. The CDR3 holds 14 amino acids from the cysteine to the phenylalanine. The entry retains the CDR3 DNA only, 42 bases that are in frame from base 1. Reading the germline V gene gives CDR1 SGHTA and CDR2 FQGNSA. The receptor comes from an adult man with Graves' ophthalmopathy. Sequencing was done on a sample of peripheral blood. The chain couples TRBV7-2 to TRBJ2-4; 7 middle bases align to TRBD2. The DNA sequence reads TGTGCCAGCAGCAAAGGTAGCGGGTGGGACATTCAGTACTTC. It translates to CASSKGSGWDIQYF. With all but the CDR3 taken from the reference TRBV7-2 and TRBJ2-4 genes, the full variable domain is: GAGVSQSPSNKVTEKGKDVELRCDPISGHTALYWYRQSLGQGLEFLIYFQGNSAPDKSGLPSDRFSAERTGGSVSTLTIQRTQQEDSAVYLCASSKGSGWDIQYFGAGTRLSVL.